The 16 T cell receptor beta chains in this list originate from one sample, sequenced in a study of graft-versus-host responses after intestinal transplantation. These TCRs are of unknown antigen specificity. Assay used: immunoSEQ multiplex PCR; TCRdb lists only in-frame clones, some missing. The sample has around 110,000 clones, around nine tenths seen once. The specimen was unstimulated CD4+ T cells sorted from spleen or lymph node cells, collected before intestinal transplant. These receptors all come from a human donor who received an intestinal transplant.

The chain combines TRBV9 with TRBJ1-6, with 9 bases fitting TRBD1. After removal of 0 bases from V and 8 bases from J, the junction contained 3 bases not matched to a gene. Looked up from germline, CDR1 is SGDLS and CDR2 is YYNGEE. This CDR3 comprises 15 residues. CDR3 sequence (DNA): TGTGCCAGCAGCGTAGAGAGGACAGGGGATTCACCCCTCCACTTT. It yields the protein CASSVERTGDSPLHF.

This rearrangement joins TRBV19 to TRBJ1-5; D ambiguous. V was shortened by 1 base and J by 4 bases, with 5 bases between the two germline ends. This CDR3 is 13 amino acids long. Germline V gene sequence: CDR1 LNHDA, CDR2 SQIVND (reference sequence). This chain's CDR3 is CASSIGQNQPQHF. The CDR3 DNA reads TGTGCCAGTAGTATAGGGCAAAATCAGCCCCAGCATTTT.

In DNA form, the CDR3 reads TGCGCCAGCAGTGAGAGGAGACCCCCCTACAATGAGCAGTTCTTC. Translation gives CASSERRPPYNEQFF. The chain joins TRBV10-1 to TRBJ2-1; no clear D. V was cut by 2 bases and J by 2 bases, with 10 bases left in between. CDR1 and CDR2 (germline): WNHNN, SYGVQD (reference sequence). CDR3 length: 15 amino acids.

This clone was found once. This chain uses TRBV5-1 with TRBJ2-2; D perhaps matches TRBD2 (5 bases). Germline V CDR1 and CDR2: SGHRS, YFSETQ. This CDR3 has 15 residues. The V and J ends lost 2 bases and 1 base respectively, with 9 bases between them. This chain's CDR3 is CASSLEAENTGELFF. The CDR3 coding sequence is TGCGCCAGCAGCTTAGAAGCGGAGAACACCGGGGAGCTGTTTTTT.

V is TRBV30 and J is TRBJ1-5; possibly TRBD1 for D (6 bases). This CDR3 has 17 residues. Germline V gene data show CDR1 as GTSNPN and CDR2 as SVGIG (reference sequence). V was trimmed by 1 base and J by 0 bases, leaving 16 bases between them. CDR3 residues: CAWSATGIIYSNQPQHF. The CDR3, as DNA: TGTGCCTGGAGTGCGACAGGCATTATTTATAGCAATCAGCCCCAGCATTTT.

The V call is TRBV6-1, the J call TRBJ1-5; 9 bases agree with TRBD1. Looked up from germline, CDR1 is MNHNS and CDR2 is SASEGT. The CDR3 covers 13 residues. J gave up 5 bases and V 7 bases, and 3 bases lay outside the gene matches. This CDR3 reads CASTRTGDQPQHF. The CDR3 bases are TGTGCCAGCACCCGGACAGGGGATCAGCCCCAGCATTTT.

The sample holds one count of this clone. The genes are TRBV21-1 and TRBJ2-5; the D segment call TRBD1 is taken from the table without a DNA check. TRBV21-1 is listed as a pseudogene. The CDR3 covers 13 residues. The CDR3 loop is CASSTRIQETQYF. The CDR3 DNA is TGTGCCAGCAGCACCAGGATCCAAGAGACCCAGTACTTC.

The V gene is TRBV5-4, the J gene TRBJ2-4; TRBD2 matches 8 bases. Trimming took 3 bases from V and 2 from J; bases not matched to a gene: 7. This CDR3 comprises 16 residues. Germline assignment: CDR1 SGHNT and CDR2 YYREEE (reference sequence). The CDR3 DNA follows: TGTGCCAGCAGCTCAGGACTAGCAGCCTCCAAAAACATTCAGTACTTC. Its protein product is CASSSGLAASKNIQYF. The entire variable domain, with the rest obtained from reference TRBV5-4 and TRBJ2-4, is as follows: ETGVTQSPTHLIKTRGQQVTLRCSSQSGHNTVSWYQQALGQGPQFIFQYYREEENGRGNFPPRFSGLQFPNYSSELNVNALELDDSALYLCASSSGLAASKNIQYFGAGTRLSVL.

The genes are TRBV6-5 and TRBJ2-1, with 10 bases that match TRBD1. Germline-derived CDR1 and CDR2 are MNHEY and SVGAGI. The CDR3 totals 16 residues. Trimming at V came to 3 bases and at J to 6 bases, leaving 8 bases not matched to a gene. CDR3 loop: CASSYTGTGVSNEQFF. The DNA of the CDR3 is TGTGCCAGCAGTTATACGGGGACAGGGGTGAGCAATGAGCAGTTCTTC.

The gene calls are TRBV7-6 and TRBJ2-1; D is possibly TRBD1 (5 bases). Germline CDR1 is SGHVS and CDR2 is FNYEAQ. Trimming left V 4 bases short and J 1 base short, with 14 bases between. The CDR3 sequence is 16 residues long. CDR3 DNA sequence: TGTGCCAGCAGCTCCGACCCAGCAGGGTCCTACAATGAGCAGTTCTTC. It yields the protein CASSSDPAGSYNEQFF.

This chain uses TRBV7-3 with TRBJ2-1; 11 nucleotides match TRBD2. Germline CDR1 reads SGHTA; CDR2 reads FQGTGA. After removal of 0 bases from V and 1 base from J, the junction contained 2 bases not matched to a gene. The CDR3 spans 17 residues. The CDR3 sequence: CASSLTGLADSYNEQFF. CDR3 coding DNA: TGTGCCAGCAGCTTAACGGGACTAGCGGATTCCTACAATGAGCAGTTCTTC.

This chain uses TRBV6-5 with TRBJ1-4; TRBD1 matches at 7 bases. This CDR3 is built from 14 residues. The germline V gene has CDR1 MNHEY and CDR2 SVGAGI. The V gene end was trimmed by 6 bases and the J gene end by 5 bases; junction bases not matched to a gene: 6. As DNA, the CDR3 is TGTGCCAGCAGCCCACAGGGGAGGAATGAAAAACTGTTTTTT. It codes for CASSPQGRNEKLFF.

The chain combines TRBV4-2 with TRBJ1-1; perhaps TRBD1 as D (6 bases). Germline V lookup: CDR1 LGHNA, CDR2 YNFKEQ. The CDR3 consists of 15 residues. Trimming left V 0 bases short and J 0 bases short, with 8 bases between. The CDR3 reads CASSQDQGLNTEAFF. In DNA form, the CDR3 reads TGTGCCAGCAGCCAAGATCAGGGGTTGAACACTGAAGCTTTCTTT.

V gene TRBV5-4 combines with J gene TRBJ2-3; TRBD2 matches at 8 bases. Germline CDR1 is SGHNT and CDR2 is YYREEE (reference sequence). The CDR3 is 15 amino acids. The V gene end was trimmed by 4 bases and the J gene end by 2 bases; junction bases not matched to a gene: 6. The CDR3 nucleotides read TGTGCCAGCAGCCTGGGACTAGGAGACACAGATACGCAGTATTTT. It specifies CASSLGLGDTDTQYF.

The V call is TRBV30, the J call TRBJ1-2, with 7 bases lining up with TRBD1. In germline, CDR1 is GTSNPN, CDR2 SVGIG (reference sequence). The V gene end was trimmed by 3 bases and the J gene end by 7 bases; junction bases not matched to a gene: 5. CDR3 length equals 12 residues. The CDR3 is CAWSRDRAGYTF. The CDR3 DNA sequence: TGTGCCTGGAGCCGAGACAGGGCTGGCTACACCTTC.

This clone was seen a single time. The chain carries TRBV5-5 and TRBJ2-7; TRBD1 matches 9 bases. The J segment lost 1 base and the V segment lost 0 bases, leaving 5 bases of the junction unmatched. The CDR3 contains 16 residues. The V gene's germline CDR1 is SGHKS and CDR2 YYEKEE (reference sequence). CDR3 protein: CASSLGTGTGSYEQYF. Here the CDR3 DNA reads TGTGCCAGCAGCTTGGGTACCGGGACAGGGTCCTACGAGCAGTACTTC. Together with reference TRBV5-5 and TRBJ2-7, the CDR3 gives the full variable domain: DAGVTQSPTHLIKTRGQQVTLRCSPISGHKSVSWYQQVLGQGPQFIFQYYEKEERGRGNFPDRFSARQFPNYSSELNVNALLLGDSALYLCASSLGTGTGSYEQYFGPGTRLTVT.